This T cell receptor (beta chain) was sequenced during a study of tumor-infiltrating lymphocytes in localized non-small cell lung cancer. This CDR3 comprises 15 residues. The germline V gene has CDR1 SGDLS and CDR2 YYNGEE. With 4 bases clipped from V and 7 bases from J, the junction kept 10 bases outside the gene matches. Overall study results and limits: Not all patients were TCR sequenced, owing to tissue quantity. Tumor T-cell fraction was not associated with recurrence-free survival.

This table comes from immunoSEQ multiplex PCR, and its TCRdb copy is limited to in-frame clones, with some not included. The sample has around 9,800 clones; more than 75% are singletons. Turning to this clone: Its antigen is unidentified.

Sequencing used lung tumor tissue. This TCR was recovered from a human donor with non-small cell lung cancer. The chain couples TRBV9 to TRBJ1-3; TRBD1 aligns across 8 bases. CDR3 residues: CASSPRTGISNTIYF. In DNA, the CDR3 is TGTGCCAGCAGCCCCCGGACAGGGATTTCCAACACCATATATTTT.